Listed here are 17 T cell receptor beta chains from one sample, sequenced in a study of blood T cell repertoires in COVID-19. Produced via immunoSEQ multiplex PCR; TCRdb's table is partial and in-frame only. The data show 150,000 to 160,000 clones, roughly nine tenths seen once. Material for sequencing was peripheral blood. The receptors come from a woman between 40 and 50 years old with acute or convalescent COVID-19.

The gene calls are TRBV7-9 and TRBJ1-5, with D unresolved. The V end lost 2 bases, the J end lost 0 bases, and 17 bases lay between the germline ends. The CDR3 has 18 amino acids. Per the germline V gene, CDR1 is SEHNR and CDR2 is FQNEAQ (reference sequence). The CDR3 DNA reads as TGTGCCAGCAGCTTAAATTATGTGGGCAGTTATAGCAATCAGCCCCAGCATTTT. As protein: CASSLNYVGSYSNQPQHF.

CDR3 in amino acids: CSVAGDNTYGYTF. In DNA form, the CDR3 reads TGCAGCGTTGCCGGGGACAACACCTATGGCTACACCTTC. V usage is TRBV29-1 and J usage is TRBJ1-2; perhaps TRBD1 as D (6 bases). V lost 4 bases to trimming and J lost 4 bases, with 13 bases between them. The CDR3 contains 13 residues. Germline V gene data show CDR1 as SQVTM and CDR2 as ANQGSEA. The entire variable domain, with the rest obtained from reference TRBV29-1 and TRBJ1-2, is as follows: SAVISQKPSRDICQRGTSLTIQCQVDSQVTMMFWYRQQPGQSLTLIATANQGSEATYESGFVIDKFPISRPNLTFSTLTVSNMSPEDSSIYLCSVAGDNTYGYTFGSGTRLTVV.

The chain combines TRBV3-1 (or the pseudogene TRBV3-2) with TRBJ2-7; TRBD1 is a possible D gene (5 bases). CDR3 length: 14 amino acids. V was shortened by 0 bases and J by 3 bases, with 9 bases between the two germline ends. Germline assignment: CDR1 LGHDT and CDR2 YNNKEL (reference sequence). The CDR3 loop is CASSQDRDYYEQYF. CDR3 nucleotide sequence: TGTGCCAGCAGCCAAGACAGGGATTACTACGAGCAGTACTTC.

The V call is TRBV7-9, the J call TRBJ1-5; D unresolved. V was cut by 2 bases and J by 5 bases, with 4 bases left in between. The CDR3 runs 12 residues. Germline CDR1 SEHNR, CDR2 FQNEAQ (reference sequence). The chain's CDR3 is CASSLPDQPQHF. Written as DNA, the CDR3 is TGTGCCAGCAGCTTACCAGATCAGCCCCAGCATTTT.

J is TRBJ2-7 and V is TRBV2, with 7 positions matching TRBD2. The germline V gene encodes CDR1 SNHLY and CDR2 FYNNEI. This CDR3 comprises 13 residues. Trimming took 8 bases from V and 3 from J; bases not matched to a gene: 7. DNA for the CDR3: TGTGCCAGCGGCCAAGGCGGGAGCTACGAGCAGTACTTC. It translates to CASGQGGSYEQYF.

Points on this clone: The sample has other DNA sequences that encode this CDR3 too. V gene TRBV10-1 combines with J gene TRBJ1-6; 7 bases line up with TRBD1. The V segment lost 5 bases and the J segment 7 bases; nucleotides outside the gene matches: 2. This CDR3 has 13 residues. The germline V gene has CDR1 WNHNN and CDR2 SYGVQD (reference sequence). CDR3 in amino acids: CASSQDRNSPLHF. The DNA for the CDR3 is TGCGCCAGCAGTCAGGACAGGAATTCACCCCTCCACTTT.

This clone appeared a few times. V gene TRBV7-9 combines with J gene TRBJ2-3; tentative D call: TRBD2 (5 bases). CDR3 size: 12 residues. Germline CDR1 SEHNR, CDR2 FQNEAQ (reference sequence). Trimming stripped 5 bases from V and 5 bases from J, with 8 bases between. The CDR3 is CASSPRGDTQYF. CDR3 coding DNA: TGTGCCAGCAGCCCACGGGGAGATACGCAGTATTTT. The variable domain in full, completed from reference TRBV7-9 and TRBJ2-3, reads DTGVSQNPRHKITKRGQNVTFRCDPISEHNRLYWYRQTLGQGPEFLTYFQNEAQLEKSRLLSDRFSAERPKGSFSTLEIQRTEQGDSAMYLCASSPRGDTQYFGPGTRLTVL.

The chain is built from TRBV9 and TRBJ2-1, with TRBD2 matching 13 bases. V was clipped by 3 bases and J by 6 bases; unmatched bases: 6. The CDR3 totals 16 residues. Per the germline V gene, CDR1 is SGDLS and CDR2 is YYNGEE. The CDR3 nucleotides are TGTGCCAGCAGCGCCGGACTAGCGGGAGTCGGCAATGAGCAGTTCTTC. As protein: CASSAGLAGVGNEQFF. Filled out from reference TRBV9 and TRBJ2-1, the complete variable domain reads DSGVTQTPKHLITATGQRVTLRCSPRSGDLSVYWYQQSLDQGLQFLIQYYNGEERAKGNILERFSAQQFPDLHSELNLSSLELGDSALYFCASSAGLAGVGNEQFFGPGTRLTVL.

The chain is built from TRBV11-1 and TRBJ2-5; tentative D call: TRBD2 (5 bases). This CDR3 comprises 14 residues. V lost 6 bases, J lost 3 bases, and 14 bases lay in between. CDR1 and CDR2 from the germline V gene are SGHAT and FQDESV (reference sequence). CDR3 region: CASSSREKKETQYF. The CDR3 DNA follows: TGTGCCAGCAGTTCAAGGGAGAAAAAAGAGACCCAGTACTTC.

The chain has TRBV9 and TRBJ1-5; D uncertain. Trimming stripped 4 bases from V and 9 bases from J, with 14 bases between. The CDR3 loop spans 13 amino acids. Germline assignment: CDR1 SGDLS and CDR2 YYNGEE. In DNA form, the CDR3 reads TGTGCCAGCAGCCCATTGTTATTCGGGCCCCAGCATTTT. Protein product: CASSPLLFGPQHF.

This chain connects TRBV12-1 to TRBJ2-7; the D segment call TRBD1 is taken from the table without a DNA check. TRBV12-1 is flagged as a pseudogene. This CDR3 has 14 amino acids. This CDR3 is CASIRTGRSYEQYF. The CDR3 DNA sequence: TGTGCCAGCATTCGGACAGGACGATCCTACGAGCAGTACTTC.

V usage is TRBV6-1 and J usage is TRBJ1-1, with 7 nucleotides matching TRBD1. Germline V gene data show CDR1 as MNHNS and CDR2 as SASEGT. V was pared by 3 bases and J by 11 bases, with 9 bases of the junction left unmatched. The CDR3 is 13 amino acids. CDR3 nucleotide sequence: TGTGCCAGCAGTGAGACAGGGATGGGATCGGCTTTCTTT. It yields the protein CASSETGMGSAFF.

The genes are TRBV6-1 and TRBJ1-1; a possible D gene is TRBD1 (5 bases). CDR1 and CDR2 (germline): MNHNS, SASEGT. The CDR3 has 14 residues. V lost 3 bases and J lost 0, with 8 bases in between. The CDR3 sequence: CASSDYRLNTEAFF. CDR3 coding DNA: TGTGCCAGCAGTGATTACAGGTTGAACACTGAAGCTTTCTTT.

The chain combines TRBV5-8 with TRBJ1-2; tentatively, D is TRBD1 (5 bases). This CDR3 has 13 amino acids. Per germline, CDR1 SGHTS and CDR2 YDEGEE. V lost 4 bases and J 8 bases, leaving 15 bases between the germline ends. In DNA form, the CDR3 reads TGTGCCAGCAGCCCCCCGGGCAGGGCGGGCTACACCTTC. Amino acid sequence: CASSPPGRAGYTF.

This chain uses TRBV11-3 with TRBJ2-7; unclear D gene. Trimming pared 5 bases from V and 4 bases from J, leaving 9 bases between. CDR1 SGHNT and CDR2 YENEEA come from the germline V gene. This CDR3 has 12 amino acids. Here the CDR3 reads CASSPRAYEQYF. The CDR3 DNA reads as TGTGCCAGCAGCCCGAGAGCATACGAGCAGTACTTC. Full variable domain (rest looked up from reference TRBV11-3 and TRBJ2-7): EAGVVQSPRYKIIEKKQPVAFWCNPISGHNTLYWYLQNLGQGPELLIRYENEEAVDDSQLPKDRFSAERLKGVDSTLKIQPAELGDSAVYLCASSPRAYEQYFGPGTRLTVT.

CDR3: CASSVGVRQTGELFF. The CDR3 DNA follows: TGTGCCAGCAGCGTAGGGGTCAGACAAACCGGGGAGCTGTTTTTT. The genes are TRBV9 and TRBJ2-2, with no clear D. V was cut by 0 bases and J by 5 bases, with 11 bases left in between. The germline V gene has CDR1 SGDLS and CDR2 YYNGEE. This CDR3 has 15 amino acids. The complete variable domain, with remaining parts taken from reference TRBV9 and TRBJ2-2, reads DSGVTQTPKHLITATGQRVTLRCSPRSGDLSVYWYQQSLDQGLQFLIQYYNGEERAKGNILERFSAQQFPDLHSELNLSSLELGDSALYFCASSVGVRQTGELFFGEGSRLTVL.

Written as DNA, the CDR3 is TGTGCCATCAGCTCGGACAGGGGTTTTTCCGAGCAGTACTTC. This codes for CAISSDRGFSEQYF. The chain links TRBV10-3 to TRBJ2-7; 9 nucleotides match TRBD1. J was trimmed by 6 bases and V by 6 bases; bases with no gene match: 9. The CDR3 has 14 residues. Germline CDR1 reads ENHRY; CDR2 reads SYGVKD.